These T cell receptor beta chains were read from a single sample in a study of cytomegalovirus exposure and HLA in healthy donors. Generated by immunoSEQ multiplex PCR, the TCRdb table keeps only in-frame clones and is missing some. The data contain 95,000 to 150,000 clones, approximately 81% of them seen just once; the ten biggest clones take up less than 2.5%. Sample: PBMCs. The origin of the receptors is a middle-aged woman in good health and CMV-seronegative. Both conserved end residues are part of each CDR3. The order of the fields is V gene, D gene, clone size, J gene, CDR3 protein, CDR3 DNA. The D gene is left open where the match is weak. Part of the rows lack a size; the others show once, few, many or a class for expanded clones.

V gene: TRBV7-8
D gene: TRBD2
clone size: NA
J gene: TRBJ2-7
CDR3 protein: CASSLFAGDEQYF
CDR3 DNA: TGTGCCAGCAGCTTGTTTGCGGGGGACGAGCAGTACTTC

V gene: TRBV7-9
D gene: TRBD1
clone size: NA
J gene: TRBJ2-7
CDR3 protein: CASSLGQSSYEQYF
CDR3 DNA: TGTGCCAGCAGCCTGGGACAGAGCTCCTACGAGCAGTACTTC

V gene: TRBV4-1
D gene: TRBD2
clone size: NA
J gene: TRBJ2-5
CDR3 protein: CASSQGVAGGEETQYF
CDR3 DNA: TGCGCCAGCAGCCAAGGAGTAGCGGGAGGTGAGGAGACCCAGTACTTC

V gene: TRBV21-1
D gene: NA
clone size: NA
J gene: TRBJ2-5
CDR3 protein: CASSRFPGQGRETQYF
CDR3 DNA: TGTGCCAGCAGTCGATTCCCGGGACAGGGGCGGGAGACCCAGTACTTC

V gene: TRBV10-3
D gene: NA
clone size: few
J gene: TRBJ1-1
CDR3 protein: CAIRPGQENTEAFF
CDR3 DNA: TGTGCCATCAGACCGGGACAAGAAAACACTGAAGCTTTCTTT

V gene: TRBV18
D gene: TRBD2
clone size: NA
J gene: TRBJ2-1
CDR3 protein: CASSRLTSPRSSYNEQFF
CDR3 DNA: TGTGCCAGCTCACGCCTGACTAGCCCGCGGAGCTCCTACAATGAGCAGTTCTTC

V gene: TRBV5-1
D gene: NA
clone size: NA
J gene: TRBJ1-2
CDR3 protein: CASSLEAGRGYTF
CDR3 DNA: TGCGCCAGCAGCTTGGAGGCAGGGCGCGGCTACACCTTC

V gene: TRBV7-9
D gene: NA
clone size: NA
J gene: TRBJ1-5
CDR3 protein: CASSSQDYDQPQHF
CDR3 DNA: TGTGCCAGCAGCTCACAGGATTACGATCAGCCCCAGCATTTT

V gene: TRBV21-1
D gene: NA
clone size: NA
J gene: TRBJ2-7
CDR3 protein: CASKDRPGLAGHLASYEQYF
CDR3 DNA: TGTGCCAGCAAGGACAGACCGGGACTAGCGGGACACTTAGCCTCCTACGAGCAGTACTTC

V gene: TRBV9
D gene: NA
clone size: NA
J gene: TRBJ2-1
CDR3 protein: CASSVQGSSYNEQFF
CDR3 DNA: TGTGCCAGCAGCGTACAGGGGAGCTCCTACAATGAGCAGTTCTTC

V gene: TRBV7-2
D gene: TRBD1
clone size: NA
J gene: TRBJ1-2
CDR3 protein: CASSLAVGGTGGGYGYTF
CDR3 DNA: TGTGCCAGCAGCTTAGCAGTTGGCGGGACAGGGGGCGGCTATGGCTACACCTTC

V gene: TRBV7-9
D gene: TRBD2
clone size: once
J gene: TRBJ2-3
CDR3 protein: CASSQWDSGVSTDTQYF
CDR3 DNA: TGTGCCAGCAGCCAGTGGGATAGCGGGGTGAGCACAGATACGCAGTATTTT

V gene: TRBV7-9
D gene: NA
clone size: NA
J gene: TRBJ1-2
CDR3 protein: CASSLGSGSYTF
CDR3 DNA: TGTGCCAGCAGCTTAGGAAGCGGGAGCTACACCTTC

V gene: TRBV7-9
D gene: NA
clone size: NA
J gene: TRBJ1-1
CDR3 protein: CASSLEAGNTEAFF
CDR3 DNA: TGTGCCAGCAGCTTAGAAGCAGGGAACACTGAAGCTTTCTTT

V gene: TRBV27
D gene: NA
clone size: NA
J gene: TRBJ1-1
CDR3 protein: CASSLIRGTEAFF
CDR3 DNA: TGTGCCAGCAGTTTAATCCGGGGCACTGAAGCTTTCTTT

V gene: TRBV10-3
D gene: TRBD2
clone size: NA
J gene: TRBJ2-4
CDR3 protein: CAISESKGLAGDKNIQYF
CDR3 DNA: TGTGCCATCAGTGAGTCTAAGGGACTAGCGGGAGACAAAAACATTCAGTACTTC

V gene: TRBV28
D gene: NA
clone size: NA
J gene: TRBJ1-2
CDR3 protein: CASSLIDKANYGYTF
CDR3 DNA: TGTGCCAGCAGTTTAATCGACAAAGCTAACTATGGCTACACCTTC

V gene: TRBV27
D gene: NA
clone size: NA
J gene: TRBJ1-6
CDR3 protein: CASRDSRGQTSPLHF
CDR3 DNA: TGTGCCAGCAGGGATTCTCGGGGTCAGACTTCACCCCTCCACTTT

V gene: TRBV4-1
D gene: NA
clone size: NA
J gene: TRBJ1-1
CDR3 protein: CASSRTLAGVPEAFF
CDR3 DNA: TGCGCCAGCAGCCGGACTTTAGCGGGAGTACCTGAAGCTTTCTTT

V gene: TRBV18
D gene: NA
clone size: NA
J gene: TRBJ2-7
CDR3 protein: CASSTGMSPYEQYF
CDR3 DNA: TGTGCCAGCTCAACAGGTATGAGCCCCTACGAGCAGTACTTC

V gene: TRBV7-6
D gene: TRBD1
clone size: NA
J gene: TRBJ2-7
CDR3 protein: CASSSGQGAYEQYF
CDR3 DNA: TGTGCCAGCAGCTCGGGACAGGGGGCGTACGAGCAGTACTTC

V gene: TRBV6-5
D gene: NA
clone size: NA
J gene: TRBJ2-7
CDR3 protein: CASSRGTSYEQYF
CDR3 DNA: TGTGCCAGCAGTCGGGGGACTTCCTACGAGCAGTACTTC

V gene: TRBV2
D gene: TRBD1
clone size: NA
J gene: TRBJ1-1
CDR3 protein: CASRDRGGSTEAFF
CDR3 DNA: TGTGCCAGCAGAGACAGGGGTGGGAGCACTGAAGCTTTCTTT

V gene: TRBV2
D gene: NA
clone size: few
J gene: TRBJ2-5
CDR3 protein: CASSGSGGETQYF
CDR3 DNA: TGTGCCAGCAGCGGGAGCGGTGGAGAGACCCAGTACTTC

V gene: TRBV19
D gene: NA
clone size: NA
J gene: TRBJ1-5
CDR3 protein: CASSIGGDQPQHF
CDR3 DNA: TGTGCCAGTAGTATAGGGGGGGATCAGCCCCAGCATTTT

V gene: TRBV6-4
D gene: NA
clone size: NA
J gene: TRBJ1-5
CDR3 protein: CASSVTAGQPQHF
CDR3 DNA: TGTGCCAGCAGTGTCACTGCGGGTCAGCCCCAGCATTTT

V gene: TRBV6-1
D gene: NA
clone size: NA
J gene: TRBJ1-5
CDR3 protein: CASTFNSRQPQHF
CDR3 DNA: TGTGCCAGCACCTTCAACAGCCGACAGCCCCAGCATTTT